Below, one TCR beta chain is given with its context. Its antigen is not identified. This entry belongs to a study of cytomegalovirus exposure and HLA in healthy donors. Study background: The 120 validation repertoires, a later analysis reported, used the same platform as the approximately 730 repertoires from the first cohort.

Trimming removed 5 bases from V and 7 bases from J; junction bases left unmatched: 10. CDR3 length: 14 amino acids. From germline, CDR1 is LNHDA and CDR2 SQIVND (reference sequence). Study conclusions and caveats: In vitro testing confirmed a few CMV-associated chains as specific for CMV antigens.

Using immunoSEQ multiplex PCR, the repertoire was profiled, and TCRdb retains in-frame clones only, with some absent. The table shows about 200,000 clones, with around nine tenths occurring only once. The chain employs TRBV19 and TRBJ2-7; TRBD2 matches at 8 bases. Source material: PBMCs. The clonotype was recovered from a woman under 30 in good health and CMV-seropositive. The CDR3 protein is CASSFSGSIGEQYF. CDR3 sequence (DNA): TGTGCCAGTAGTTTCAGCGGGAGTATAGGGGAGCAGTACTTC.